Following are 31 T cell receptor beta chains from one sample sequenced in a study of blood T cell repertoires in COVID-19. Repertoires were generated with immunoSEQ multiplex PCR, while TCRdb's copy carries only in-frame clones and drops some. The repertoire includes around 340,000 clones, 86% of them detected once, and around 7.5% sits in the top ten. Sample: peripheral blood. These receptors were obtained from a woman aged 60-70 years with COVID-19, enrolled during active disease.

V is TRBV10-3 and J is TRBJ1-2; tentative D call: TRBD1 (6 bases). Germline CDR1 ENHRY, CDR2 SYGVKD. With 0 bases removed from V and 6 bases from J, the gap between germline ends came to 17 bases. The CDR3 length is 16 residues. The CDR3 DNA sequence: TGTGCCATCAGTGAGTCAAAACAGGGCCCGGGTGATGGCTACACCTTC. Its protein is CAISESKQGPGDGYTF.

This clone occurred a few times. This sequence joins TRBV6-2 or TRBV6-3 and TRBJ2-1, with D uncertain. Germline V gene data show CDR1 as MNHEY and CDR2 as SVGEGT. Between the trimmed V and J ends, which lost 6 bases and 5 bases, there was a span of 11 bases. The CDR3 contains 13 residues. CDR3 DNA: TGTGCCAGCAGCCCAACATCGAACAATGAGCAGTTCTTC. Its translation: CASSPTSNNEQFF.

This rearrangement joins TRBV7-8 to TRBJ1-2; D perhaps matches TRBD1 (5 bases). Trimming cost V 5 bases and J 8 bases, with 15 bases left between them. CDR1 is SGHVS, CDR2 FQNEAQ, per germline. The CDR3 has 13 residues. CDR3: CASSPGPARGYTF. CDR3 nucleotides: TGTGCCAGCAGCCCAGGGCCGGCGAGGGGCTACACCTTC.

This sequence joins TRBV13 and TRBJ2-5; D call uncertain. Per germline, CDR1 PRHDT and CDR2 FYEKMQ (reference sequence). Trimming took 6 bases from V and 5 from J, leaving 7 bases between them. This CDR3 region has 11 residues. DNA of the CDR3: TGTGCCAGCAGTCCTTTGGAGACCCAGTACTTC. Its translation: CASSPLETQYF.

J is TRBJ1-2 and V is TRBV10-3; TRBD1 agrees at 7 bases. V gave up 6 bases and J gave up 1 base; unmatched junction bases: 8. The CDR3 totals 15 residues. Germline loops: CDR1 ENHRY, CDR2 SYGVKD. This CDR3 is CAIRDGTESNYGYTF. The CDR3 coding sequence is TGTGCCATCAGGGACGGGACAGAAAGTAACTATGGCTACACCTTC.

The chain has TRBV11-2 and TRBJ2-1, with a possible D match to TRBD2 (6 bases). Germline V gene sequence: CDR1 SGHAT, CDR2 FQNNGV. The ends were cut back, 0 bases at V and 4 bases at J, with 13 bases in the middle. The CDR3 spans 16 residues. CDR3 in DNA: TGTGCCAGCAGCTTAGAGGGGACTGCTTTATACAATGAGCAGTTCTTC. This codes for CASSLEGTALYNEQFF.

This chain connects TRBV5-6 to TRBJ2-7, with 7 bases lining up with TRBD1. The V and J ends lost 3 bases and 3 bases, in that order; junction bases with no gene match: 0. This CDR3 spans 12 amino acids. The V gene's germline CDR1 is SGHDT and CDR2 YYEEEE. The CDR3 sequence: CASSYRGYEQYF. In DNA, the CDR3 is TGTGCCAGCAGCTACAGGGGCTACGAGCAGTACTTC.

The V gene is TRBV6-5, the J gene TRBJ1-1; D perhaps matches TRBD1 (5 bases). The CDR3 length is 14 residues. The V end lost 2 bases, the J end lost 0 bases, and 7 bases lay between the germline ends. The germline CDR1 and CDR2 sequences are MNHEY and SVGAGI. The CDR3 region is CASSYGQLNTEAFF. The CDR3 nucleotides are TGTGCCAGCAGTTACGGACAACTGAACACTGAAGCTTTCTTT.

J is TRBJ2-1 and V is TRBV7-2; D is unclear. CDR1 is SGHTA, CDR2 FQGNSA, per germline. The CDR3 loop spans 14 amino acids. V lost 7 bases, J lost 7 bases, and 17 bases lay in between. This CDR3 is CASTLSLIGNEQFF. CDR3 nucleotide sequence: TGTGCCAGCACCCTAAGTTTAATCGGGAATGAGCAGTTCTTC. Using reference TRBV7-2 and TRBJ2-1 for the parts outside the CDR3, the full variable domain is GAGVSQSPSNKVTEKGKDVELRCDPISGHTALYWYRQSLGQGLEFLIYFQGNSAPDKSGLPSDRFSAERTGGSVSTLTIQRTQQEDSAVYLCASTLSLIGNEQFFGPGTRLTVL.

J is TRBJ2-3 and V is TRBV12-3 or TRBV12-4; possible D gene TRBD1, 5 bases. This CDR3 contains 12 residues. Trimming stripped 8 bases from V and 2 bases from J, with 8 bases between. The CDR3 DNA reads as TGTGCCAGCCAGGGCACCACAGATACGCAGTATTTT. Encoded protein: CASQGTTDTQYF.

The chain combines TRBV6-2 or TRBV6-3 with TRBJ1-1; 7 bases agree with TRBD1. V lost 0 bases and J lost 5; bases outside the gene matches: 6. This CDR3 has 15 residues. Per germline, CDR1 MNHEY and CDR2 SVGEGT. CDR3 DNA sequence: TGTGCCAGCAGTTACTCGGCAGGGGGAGGAACTGAAGCTTTCTTT. Residues: CASSYSAGGGTEAFF.

J is TRBJ1-4 and V is TRBV3-1 (or the pseudogene TRBV3-2), with D possibly matching TRBD1 (6 bases). The CDR3 extends over 17 amino acids. The V gene lost 1 base and the J gene lost 3 bases, with 15 bases spanning the gap. Germline CDR1 reads LGHDT; CDR2 reads YNNKEL (reference sequence). CDR3 in amino acids: CASSQGTGGIANEKLFF. The CDR3, as DNA: TGTGCCAGCAGCCAAGGGACGGGGGGCATTGCTAATGAAAAACTGTTTTTT.

The J gene is TRBJ1-4, the V gene TRBV2; possibly TRBD1 for D (6 bases). Germline CDR1 SNHLY, CDR2 FYNNEI. Trimming pared 7 bases from V and 6 bases from J, leaving 21 bases between. The CDR3 runs 16 residues. CDR3 in amino acids: CASTPRIGGADEKLFF. CDR3 nucleotide sequence: TGTGCCAGCACCCCTCGGATTGGGGGCGCGGATGAAAAACTGTTTTTT.

The chain has TRBV7-9 and TRBJ2-5, with 7 bases lining up with TRBD1. V trimming: 5 bases; J trimming: 1 base; junction bases outside the gene matches: 4. Germline values: CDR1 SEHNR, CDR2 FQNEAQ (reference sequence). This CDR3 contains 14 residues. CDR3 amino acids: CASSLTGSQETQYF. CDR3 sequence (DNA): TGTGCCAGCAGCCTGACAGGGAGCCAAGAGACCCAGTACTTC. Full variable domain (outside the CDR3, taken from reference TRBV7-9 and TRBJ2-5): DTGVSQNPRHKITKRGQNVTFRCDPISEHNRLYWYRQTLGQGPEFLTYFQNEAQLEKSRLLSDRFSAERPKGSFSTLEIQRTEQGDSAMYLCASSLTGSQETQYFGPGTRLLVL.

The chain employs TRBV19 and TRBJ1-6, with a weak D call TRBD1 (5 bases). Trimming shortened V by 9 bases and J by 8 bases, and 14 bases separated the two germline ends. The CDR3 spans 13 residues. CDR1 and CDR2 (germline): LNHDA, SQIVND (reference sequence). In DNA form, the CDR3 reads TGTGCCAGCCCCCAGGGTATCGATTCACCCCTCCACTTT. It codes for CASPQGIDSPLHF. Complete variable domain (other parts from reference TRBV19 and TRBJ1-6): DGGITQSPKYLFRKEGQNVTLSCEQNLNHDAMYWYRQDPGQGLRLIYYSQIVNDFQKGDIAEGYSVSREKKESFPLTVTSAQKNPTAFYLCASPQGIDSPLHFGNGTRLTVT.

The rearrangement links TRBV5-1 to TRBJ2-1, with D maybe TRBD1 (5 bases). V lost 2 bases and J lost 3, with 9 bases in between. Germline V gene data show CDR1 as SGHRS and CDR2 as YFSETQ. This CDR3 region has 14 residues. The CDR3 region is CASSFSGIYNEQFF. The CDR3, as DNA: TGCGCCAGCAGCTTCTCAGGGATCTACAATGAGCAGTTCTTC. The full variable domain, in which reference TRBV5-1 and TRBJ2-1 provide the parts outside the CDR3, is KAGVTQTPRYLIKTRGQQVTLSCSPISGHRSVSWYQQTPGQGLQFLFEYFSETQRNKGNFPGRFSGRQFSNSRSEMNVSTLELGDSALYLCASSFSGIYNEQFFGPGTRLTVL.

The chain employs TRBV7-2 and TRBJ2-7; 11 bases map to TRBD2. V was clipped by 6 bases and J by 2 bases; unmatched bases: 9. Germline V gene lookup returns CDR1 SGHTA and CDR2 FQGNSA. The CDR3 is 16 residues long. The CDR3 loop is CASRRSSGGRAYEQYF. The CDR3 DNA reads TGTGCCAGCAGACGATCTAGCGGGGGGAGGGCCTACGAGCAGTACTTC.

The gene calls are TRBV11-2 and TRBJ2-7, with TRBD1 matching 7 bases. V lost 2 bases to trimming and J lost 2 bases; unmatched junction nucleotides: 3. Germline V gene lookup returns CDR1 SGHAT and CDR2 FQNNGV. The CDR3 consists of 14 residues. The CDR3 spells CASSLIGTAYEQYF. CDR3 DNA: TGTGCCAGCAGCTTAATAGGGACAGCCTACGAGCAGTACTTC.

This clone has a handful of counts. The rearrangement links TRBV7-9 to TRBJ1-6; unclear D gene. The ends were cut back, 1 base at V and 13 bases at J, with 26 bases in the middle. This CDR3 spans 18 amino acids. The V gene's germline CDR1 is SEHNR and CDR2 FQNEAQ (reference sequence). This CDR3 reads CASSLESGVGFSIGPLHF. CDR3 coding DNA: TGTGCCAGCAGCTTAGAATCCGGGGTAGGCTTCTCTATCGGTCCCCTCCACTTT.

CDR3 region: CASSQTRLADTQYF. DNA for the CDR3: TGTGCCAGCAGCCAGACCCGACTCGCAGATACGCAGTATTTT. The rearrangement uses TRBV5-6 and TRBJ2-3; D unresolved. CDR1 is SGHDT and CDR2 is YYEEEE in the germline V gene. The CDR3 loop spans 14 amino acids. V dropped 4 bases and J dropped 4 bases, with 13 bases sitting between them.

The V and J genes are TRBV7-2 and TRBJ2-7; TRBD2 matches 8 bases. The V and J ends lost 5 bases and 5 bases, in that order; junction bases with no gene match: 11. Germline V gene data show CDR1 as SGHTA and CDR2 as FQGNSA. The CDR3 totals 15 residues. Written as DNA, the CDR3 is TGTGCCAGCAGCAACCTCGGGGGGGCTCTCAACGAGCAGTACTTC. Translated: CASSNLGGALNEQYF.

V gene TRBV12-2 combines with J gene TRBJ2-2; the D call in the table, TRBD1, was not verified against the DNA. TRBV12-2 is a pseudogene segment. CDR3 length equals 17 residues. The CDR3 is CASRAGGGQRNTGELFF. In nucleotides, the CDR3 is TGTGCAAGTCGCGCAGGTGGGGGACAGCGGAACACCGGGGAGCTGTTTTTT.

V is TRBV4-1 and J is TRBJ2-1, with 8 bases identical to TRBD2. The CDR3 covers 18 residues. The germline V gene has CDR1 MGHRA and CDR2 YSYEKL. Germline trimming cut 2 bases from V and 4 bases from J; bases unmatched to any gene: 13. CDR3 sequence reads: CASSQREGSPTLYNEQFF. DNA for the CDR3: TGCGCCAGCAGCCAACGGGAGGGTAGCCCGACGCTGTACAATGAGCAGTTCTTC.

The chain joins TRBV9 to TRBJ1-2, with 8 nucleotides matching TRBD1. Germline values: CDR1 SGDLS, CDR2 YYNGEE. This CDR3 is 14 amino acids long. The J segment lost 4 bases and the V segment lost 3 bases, leaving 5 bases of the junction unmatched. In nucleotides, the CDR3 is TGTGCCAGCAGCGCACCGACAGGGGCCTATGGCTACACCTTC. Its protein product is CASSAPTGAYGYTF.

The J gene is TRBJ2-5, the V gene TRBV20-1; 11 bases are a match to TRBD2. The length of the CDR3 is 15 residues. V trimming: 4 bases; J trimming: 5 bases; junction bases outside the gene matches: 9. Per germline, CDR1 DFQATT and CDR2 SNEGSKA (reference sequence). In DNA form, the CDR3 reads TGCAGTGCTACTGATAGCGGGGGGGCTCGGGAGACCCAGTACTTC. Encoded protein: CSATDSGGARETQYF.

The V gene is TRBV19, the J gene TRBJ1-5; D call uncertain. The CDR3 spans 13 residues. V was trimmed by 6 bases and J by 5 bases, leaving 11 bases between them. Germline lookup yields CDR1 LNHDA and CDR2 SQIVND (reference sequence). CDR3 in DNA: TGTGCCAGTAGCGATGTCACGGATCAGCCCCAGCATTTT. Amino acid sequence: CASSDVTDQPQHF.

This clone was seen more than once but under ten times. For the CDR3, the DNA is TGTGCCTGGAGTAATCCGGGTTTCTCTGGAAACACCATATATTTT. Amino acid sequence: CAWSNPGFSGNTIYF. This chain joins TRBV30 and TRBJ1-3, with D unresolved. The length of the CDR3 is 15 residues. CDR1 and CDR2 from the germline V gene are GTSNPN and SVGIG (reference sequence). Between the trimmed V and J ends, which lost 2 bases and 0 bases, there was a span of 11 bases.

V is TRBV6-5 and J is TRBJ2-2, with D perhaps TRBD2 (5 bases). The germline V gene has CDR1 MNHEY and CDR2 SVGAGI. V lost 2 bases and J lost 4, with 11 bases in between. The CDR3 sequence is 15 residues long. The CDR3 sequence is CASSYKPRGTGELFF. Here the CDR3 DNA reads TGTGCCAGCAGTTACAAGCCTCGGGGCACCGGGGAGCTGTTTTTT.

This clone was seen only a few times. V is TRBV14 and J is TRBJ2-1; D is perhaps TRBD2 (6 bases). V was clipped by 4 bases and J by 4 bases, with 8 bases between them. Germline V lookup: CDR1 SGHDN, CDR2 FVKESK. The CDR3 consists of 13 residues. The CDR3 nucleotides are TGTGCCAGCAGCCGGCGGGAATACAATGAGCAGTTCTTC. Translated: CASSRREYNEQFF.

The chain is built from TRBV6-5 and TRBJ2-7, with D possibly matching TRBD1 (6 bases). CDR1 MNHEY and CDR2 SVGAGI come from the germline V gene. The ends were cut back, 6 bases at V and 3 bases at J, with 9 bases in the middle. The CDR3 contains 12 residues. DNA of the CDR3: TGTGCCAGCAGAGGACAGTACTACGAGCAGTACTTC. Its protein is CASRGQYYEQYF.

This clone was recorded a few times. The J gene is TRBJ2-7, the V gene TRBV4-3; 8 bases fit TRBD1. Per the germline V gene, CDR1 is LGHNA and CDR2 is YSLEER. The V segment lost 4 bases and the J segment 4 bases; nucleotides outside the gene matches: 9. The CDR3 extends over 15 amino acids. CDR3 sequence reads: CASSRLPGGEYEQYF. CDR3 bases: TGCGCCAGCAGCCGATTACCAGGGGGCGAGTACGAGCAGTACTTC.